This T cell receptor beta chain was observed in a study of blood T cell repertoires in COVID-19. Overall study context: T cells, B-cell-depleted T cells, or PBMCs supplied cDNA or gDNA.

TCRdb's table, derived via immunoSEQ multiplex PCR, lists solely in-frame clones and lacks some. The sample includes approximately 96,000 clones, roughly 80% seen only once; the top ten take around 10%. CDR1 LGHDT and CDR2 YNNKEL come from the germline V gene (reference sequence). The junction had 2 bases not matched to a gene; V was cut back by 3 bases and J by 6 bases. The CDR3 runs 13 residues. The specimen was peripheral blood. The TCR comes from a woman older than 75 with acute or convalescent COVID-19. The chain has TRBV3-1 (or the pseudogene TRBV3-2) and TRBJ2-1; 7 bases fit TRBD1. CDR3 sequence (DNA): TGTGCCAGCAGCCAGGACAGGATCAATGAGCAGTTCTTC. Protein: CASSQDRINEQFF.